The 30 T cell receptor beta chains below were found in one sample sequenced in a study of blood T cell repertoires in COVID-19. Measured with immunoSEQ multiplex PCR; TCRdb has only the in-frame clones, and not every one. The table shows some 300,000 clones, with roughly 91% occurring only once. Specimen: PBMCs or T cells enriched from blood (not recorded which). These receptors were taken from a woman between 45 and 65 years old who had been exposed to COVID-19.

This clone was recorded once. The V and J genes are TRBV5-1 and TRBJ2-7; D possibly corresponds to TRBD1 (5 bases). The V end lost 3 bases, the J end lost 2 bases, and 18 bases lay between the germline ends. Germline CDR1 SGHRS, CDR2 YFSETQ. This CDR3 region has 16 residues. CDR3 region: CASSSDNVEVAYEQYF. The CDR3 DNA reads as TGCGCCAGCAGCTCGGACAATGTTGAGGTGGCCTACGAGCAGTACTTC.

CDR3 DNA: TGTGCCAGCAGTGGGCTCGGGACAGACACAGATACGCAGTATTTT. Amino acid sequence: CASSGLGTDTDTQYF. J is TRBJ2-3 and V is TRBV2; 7 nucleotides match TRBD1. V gave up 4 bases and J gave up 2 bases; unmatched junction bases: 6. CDR1 is SNHLY and CDR2 is FYNNEI in the germline V gene. The CDR3 is 15 amino acids. The entire variable domain, with the rest obtained from reference TRBV2 and TRBJ2-3, is as follows: EPEVTQTPSHQVTQMGQEVILRCVPISNHLYFYWYRQILGQKVEFLVSFYNNEISEKSEIFDDQFSVERPDGSNFTLKIRSTKLEDSAMYFCASSGLGTDTDTQYFGPGTRLTVL.

J is TRBJ2-2 and V is TRBV19; 10 nucleotides align to TRBD2. Trimming at V came to 7 bases and at J to 2 bases, leaving 10 bases not matched to a gene. This CDR3 region has 17 residues. The germline gives CDR1 LNHDA, CDR2 SQIVND (reference sequence). The CDR3 region is CASTRRASGGNTGELFF. The CDR3 DNA reads as TGTGCCAGTACCAGGCGGGCTAGCGGGGGAAACACCGGGGAGCTGTTTTTT.

This clone has only a few counts. The chain recombines TRBV19 with TRBJ1-1; no definite D call. CDR1 and CDR2 from the germline V gene are LNHDA and SQIVND (reference sequence). V lost 6 bases and J lost 0, with 8 bases in between. The CDR3 spans 13 residues. The DNA for the CDR3 is TGTGCCAGTAGGTTACACATGAACACTGAAGCTTTCTTT. Amino acids: CASRLHMNTEAFF.

This clone has only one observation. This chain uses TRBV18 with TRBJ1-6; D is perhaps TRBD1 (5 bases). This CDR3 is built from 16 residues. Germline lookup yields CDR1 KGHSH and CDR2 LQKENI. Deletions cut 2 bases from V and 7 bases from J, with 15 bases between. CDR3 sequence reads: CASSPYPGGDNSPLHF. CDR3 DNA: TGTGCCAGCTCACCATATCCGGGGGGGGACAATTCACCCCTCCACTTT.

CDR3 coding DNA: TGTGCCAGCAGCGTTACAGCGGGGGGGTACATTCAGTACTTC. Residues: CASSVTAGGYIQYF. V usage is TRBV7-2 and J usage is TRBJ2-4; 10 bases fit TRBD2. Germline V CDR1 and CDR2: SGHTA, FQGNSA. Germline trimming cut 5 bases from V and 8 bases from J; bases unmatched to any gene: 6. CDR3 length: 14 residues.

The CDR3 sequence: CASSRDSYLTWGYTF. CDR3 bases: TGTGCCAGCAGCAGAGACAGCTATCTAACTTGGGGCTACACCTTC. The rearrangement joins TRBV7-9 to TRBJ1-2, with a tentative D call TRBD1 (5 bases). The germline V gene encodes CDR1 SEHNR and CDR2 FQNEAQ (reference sequence). Trimming left V 5 bases short and J 8 bases short, with 21 bases between. The length of the CDR3 is 15 residues.

The chain employs TRBV7-2 and TRBJ1-2, with 9 bases matching TRBD1. The junction had 4 bases not matched to a gene; V was cut back by 7 bases and J by 1 base. The CDR3 contains 14 residues. In germline, CDR1 is SGHTA, CDR2 FQGNSA. The CDR3 DNA is TGTGCCAGCATGGACAGGGGACTTAACTATGGCTACACCTTC. Protein: CASMDRGLNYGYTF. Combining the CDR3 with reference TRBV7-2 and TRBJ1-2 gives the whole variable domain GAGVSQSPSNKVTEKGKDVELRCDPISGHTALYWYRQSLGQGLEFLIYFQGNSAPDKSGLPSDRFSAERTGGSVSTLTIQRTQQEDSAVYLCASMDRGLNYGYTFGSGTRLTVV.

CDR3 coding DNA: TGTGCCACCAGGCGGGGGGACGGACCCAATCAGCCCCAGCATTTT. It codes for CATRRGDGPNQPQHF. The chain joins TRBV15 to TRBJ1-5; a possible D gene is TRBD1 (5 bases). Trimming pared 6 bases from V and 3 bases from J, leaving 15 bases between. Germline values: CDR1 LNHNV, CDR2 YYDKDF (reference sequence). This CDR3 is 15 amino acids long.

The chain recombines TRBV5-1 with TRBJ2-1; a weak D match, TRBD2 (5 bases). Germline lookup yields CDR1 SGHRS and CDR2 YFSETQ. This CDR3 spans 14 amino acids. The V end was cut by 4 bases, the J end by 1 base, with 9 bases between. CDR3 DNA: TGCGCCAGCAGCCGGGGTGCGTCCTACAATGAGCAGTTCTTC. It specifies CASSRGASYNEQFF.

This clone appeared once. V is TRBV2 and J is TRBJ2-6, with TRBD2 identical over 7 bases. The germline CDR1 and CDR2 sequences are SNHLY and FYNNEI. This CDR3 is built from 18 residues. V gave up 0 bases and J gave up 5 bases; unmatched junction bases: 10. This CDR3 is CASSEAGLGGNWANVLTF. CDR3 in DNA: TGTGCCAGCAGTGAAGCGGGACTGGGGGGGAACTGGGCCAACGTCCTGACTTTC. Drawing the rest from reference TRBV2 and TRBJ2-6, the complete variable domain is EPEVTQTPSHQVTQMGQEVILRCVPISNHLYFYWYRQILGQKVEFLVSFYNNEISEKSEIFDDQFSVERPDGSNFTLKIRSTKLEDSAMYFCASSEAGLGGNWANVLTFGAGSRLTVL.

CDR3 residues: CASSRDRGLARDEVVYGQPQHF. The CDR3 DNA reads as TGTGCCAGTAGTCGGGACAGGGGGCTCGCCCGAGATGAAGTGGTATACGGTCAGCCCCAGCATTTT. V is TRBV19 and J is TRBJ1-5; 12 bases agree with TRBD1. CDR1 and CDR2 (germline): LNHDA, SQIVND (reference sequence). J gave up 6 bases and V 5 bases, and 26 bases lay outside the gene matches. The CDR3 is made up of 22 amino acids. Full variable domain (missing parts from reference TRBV19 and TRBJ1-5): DGGITQSPKYLFRKEGQNVTLSCEQNLNHDAMYWYRQDPGQGLRLIYYSQIVNDFQKGDIAEGYSVSREKKESFPLTVTSAQKNPTAFYLCASSRDRGLARDEVVYGQPQHFGDGTRLSIL.

The V and J genes are TRBV10-3 and TRBJ1-3, with D maybe TRBD1 (5 bases). Trimming removed 6 bases from V and 0 bases from J, with 6 bases in between. CDR3 size: 13 residues. CDR1 ENHRY and CDR2 SYGVKD come from the germline V gene. CDR3 protein: CAIRGDSGNTIYF. The DNA of the CDR3 is TGTGCCATCAGAGGGGACTCTGGAAACACCATATATTTT.

The rearrangement uses TRBV7-2 and TRBJ2-5, with 7 bases aligning to TRBD1. J was trimmed by 5 bases and V by 3 bases; bases with no gene match: 9. The length of the CDR3 is 15 residues. CDR1 and CDR2 (germline): SGHTA, FQGNSA. This CDR3 is CASSFTGAWSETQYF. The CDR3 coding sequence is TGTGCCAGCAGCTTTACAGGGGCTTGGAGTGAGACCCAGTACTTC.

This chain links TRBV7-8 with TRBJ2-3, with 8 bases matching TRBD2. The CDR3 is 17 amino acids. CDR1 is SGHVS, CDR2 FQNEAQ, per germline. V lost 5 bases to trimming and J lost 5 bases; unmatched junction nucleotides: 15. CDR3: CASSPPGGGTRLDTQYF. The DNA for the CDR3 is TGTGCCAGCAGCCCCCCCGGCGGGGGGACGAGATTAGATACGCAGTATTTT.

This clone was found a few times. V is TRBV7-2 and J is TRBJ1-5, with 9 bases lining up with TRBD1. V lost 6 bases to trimming and J lost 0 bases; unmatched junction nucleotides: 3. Looked up from germline, CDR1 is SGHTA and CDR2 is FQGNSA. This CDR3 comprises 15 residues. The CDR3 sequence: CASRVGQGSNQPQHF. CDR3 nucleotide sequence: TGTGCCAGCAGAGTGGGACAGGGTAGCAATCAGCCCCAGCATTTT.

The V gene is TRBV5-1, the J gene TRBJ1-5; D is unresolved. Trimming took off 4 bases at V and 4 bases at J, with 15 bases between the two ends. The CDR3 is 15 amino acids. The V gene's germline CDR1 is SGHRS and CDR2 YFSETQ. CDR3 DNA: TGCGCCAGCAGCCCCTACGGGTCTCGAAATCAGCCCCAGCATTTT. Protein product: CASSPYGSRNQPQHF.

The V gene is TRBV5-1, the J gene TRBJ1-1; TRBD1 might be the D (5 bases). V gave up 4 bases and J gave up 5 bases, with 15 bases separating them. Per germline, CDR1 SGHRS and CDR2 YFSETQ. CDR3 length equals 14 residues. CDR3 coding DNA: TGCGCCAGCAGCCTATCGGGGGTTCTGACTGAAGCTTTCTTT. This sequence encodes CASSLSGVLTEAFF. Full variable domain (rest looked up from reference TRBV5-1 and TRBJ1-1): KAGVTQTPRYLIKTRGQQVTLSCSPISGHRSVSWYQQTPGQGLQFLFEYFSETQRNKGNFPGRFSGRQFSNSRSEMNVSTLELGDSALYLCASSLSGVLTEAFFGQGTRLTVV.

V usage is TRBV5-5 and J usage is TRBJ1-1; no reliable D call. The V gene's germline CDR1 is SGHKS and CDR2 YYEKEE (reference sequence). The CDR3 is 16 residues long. Trimming removed 0 bases from V and 3 bases from J, with 15 bases in between. CDR3 bases: TGTGCCAGCAGCTTGGCCGTTGCAGGTCTTTACACTGAAGCTTTCTTT. This encodes CASSLAVAGLYTEAFF.

V usage is TRBV5-8 and J usage is TRBJ1-5, with a possible D match to TRBD1 (5 bases). The CDR3 is 14 residues long. The germline CDR1 and CDR2 sequences are SGHTS and YDEGEE. Trimming pared 4 bases from V and 7 bases from J, leaving 15 bases between. The CDR3 nucleotides read TGTGCCAGCAGCCGGTCGGGGGTCGACCAGCCCCAGCATTTT. As protein: CASSRSGVDQPQHF. The whole variable domain, filled in from reference TRBV5-8 and TRBJ1-5, reads EAGVTQSPTHLIKTRGQQATLRCSPISGHTSVYWYQQALGLGLQFLLWYDEGEERNRGNFPPRFSGRQFPNYSSELNVNALELEDSALYLCASSRSGVDQPQHFGDGTRLSIL.

The chain uses TRBV3-1 (or the pseudogene TRBV3-2) and TRBJ2-3; 7 bases map to TRBD1. The CDR3 is 16 residues long. Germline CDR1 is LGHDT and CDR2 is YNNKEL (reference sequence). V lost 6 bases, J lost 3 bases, and 12 bases stayed unmatched. In nucleotides, the CDR3 is TGTGCCAGCAGATCATTAGGGGGCTCGGGGACAGATACGCAGTATTTT. Encoded protein: CASRSLGGSGTDTQYF.

The chain has TRBV11-3 and TRBJ2-5; 7 positions agree with TRBD1. Germline V gene lookup returns CDR1 SGHNT and CDR2 YENEEA. The V segment lost 3 bases and the J segment 8 bases; nucleotides outside the gene matches: 21. The CDR3 runs 18 residues. CDR3 coding DNA: TGTGCCAGCAGCTTCCACAGGGGTCTGGGCAGGCCCCGGCAAACCCAGTACTTC. Translating gives CASSFHRGLGRPRQTQYF.

The V gene is TRBV7-8, the J gene TRBJ1-6, with D possibly TRBD1 on 5 matching bases. Per germline, CDR1 SGHVS and CDR2 FQNEAQ. V was clipped by 3 bases and J by 5 bases, with 8 bases between them. This CDR3 region has 14 residues. CDR3 DNA sequence: TGTGCCAGCAGCTTCCAGGGCCATAATTCACCCCTCCACTTT. Its protein product is CASSFQGHNSPLHF.

The V and J genes are TRBV6-1 and TRBJ1-6; 10 bases align to TRBD1. The V segment lost 3 bases and the J segment 17 bases; nucleotides outside the gene matches: 7. Germline loops: CDR1 MNHNS, CDR2 SASEGT. CDR3 length equals 13 residues. The CDR3 bases are TGTGCCAGCAGTGACCGGGACAGGGGAAGGGTCCACTTT. It encodes CASSDRDRGRVHF.

The chain links TRBV13 to TRBJ2-3; TRBD2 matches 12 bases. V was clipped by 5 bases and J by 0 bases; unmatched bases: 6. Germline V gives CDR1 PRHDT, CDR2 FYEKMQ (reference sequence). The CDR3 is made up of 17 amino acids. The CDR3 bases are TGTGCCAGCAGCAAAAGACTAGCGGGGGAAAGCACAGATACGCAGTATTTT. Its translation is CASSKRLAGESTDTQYF.

This chain connects TRBV7-8 to TRBJ1-2; TRBD1 agrees at 7 bases. The CDR3 is 15 residues long. The V gene end was trimmed by 5 bases and the J gene end by 3 bases; junction bases not matched to a gene: 9. Germline lookup yields CDR1 SGHVS and CDR2 FQNEAQ. CDR3 bases: TGTGCCAGCAGCCCGAGGGGGCTTAGTTACTATGGCTACACCTTC. The encoded protein is CASSPRGLSYYGYTF. Supplemented by reference TRBV7-8 and TRBJ1-2, the full variable domain reads GAGVSQSPRYKVAKRGQDVALRCDPISGHVSLFWYQQALGQGPEFLTYFQNEAQLDKSGLPSDRFFAERPEGSVSTLKIQRTQQEDSAVYLCASSPRGLSYYGYTFGSGTRLTVV.

The J gene is TRBJ2-7, the V gene TRBV6-5; 9 positions agree with TRBD1. Germline lookup yields CDR1 MNHEY and CDR2 SVGAGI. CDR3 length: 13 residues. V dropped 6 bases and J dropped 3; count of bases not matched to a gene: 3. CDR3 sequence reads: CASRRQGDYEQYF. CDR3 nucleotide sequence: TGTGCCAGCAGACGACAGGGGGACTACGAGCAGTACTTC.

This chain connects TRBV27 to TRBJ2-7, with D unresolved. The ends were cut back, 5 bases at V and 0 bases at J, with 8 bases in the middle. Per germline, CDR1 MNHEY and CDR2 SMNVEV (reference sequence). The CDR3 runs to 13 residues. CDR3 residues: CASSPLNSYEQYF. DNA of the CDR3: TGTGCCAGCAGTCCCTTAAACTCCTACGAGCAGTACTTC.

This clone was seen only a few times. This sequence joins TRBV20-1 and TRBJ2-7; the match to TRBD2 covers 8 bases. The V segment lost 3 bases and the J segment 3 bases; nucleotides outside the gene matches: 4. Germline CDR1 DFQATT, CDR2 SNEGSKA (reference sequence). This CDR3 comprises 13 residues. The CDR3 DNA sequence: TGCAGTGCTAGTCTGGGACTAGACTACGAGCAGTACTTC. Translating it yields CSASLGLDYEQYF.

This chain uses TRBV28 with TRBJ1-6; 7 bases map to TRBD1. The trim removed 2 bases at V and 9 bases at J, leaving 7 bases unmatched. CDR1 MDHEN and CDR2 SYDVKM come from the germline V gene. This CDR3 comprises 15 residues. CDR3 in DNA: TGTGCCAGCAGTTTAGCCACAGGGGTAAGTTCACCCCTCCACTTT. Translated, it gives CASSLATGVSSPLHF.